Shown below are 26 T cell receptor beta chains from a single sample sequenced in a study of OX40 agonist ivuxolimab in advanced cancers. Some clones are missing from TCRdb's copy, which holds only in-frame ones; the method was immunoSEQ multiplex PCR. The data show tens of thousands of clones, with about nine tenths seen just once and approximately 14% held by the top ten. Sample: CD4+ or CD8+ T cells sorted from blood, taken in a trial of the OX40 agonist ivuxolimab. These receptors were obtained from an adult with an advanced solid tumor such as melanoma, head and neck, liver or kidney cancer.

This clone was counted once. The gene calls are TRBV30 and TRBJ2-7, with a weak D call TRBD1 (5 bases). The CDR3 is 13 amino acids. From germline, CDR1 is GTSNPN and CDR2 SVGIG (reference sequence). Trimming stripped 4 bases from V and 3 bases from J, with 13 bases between. CDR3 bases: TGTGCCTGGACCCAGGGTAGAATCTACGAGCAGTACTTC. This translates into CAWTQGRIYEQYF.

The chain uses TRBV28 and TRBJ2-2; 8 nucleotides match TRBD1. The junction had 4 bases not matched to a gene; V was cut back by 1 base and J by 6 bases. CDR1 and CDR2 from the germline V gene are MDHEN and SYDVKM. CDR3 length equals 15 residues. For the CDR3, the DNA is TGTGCCAGCAGTTTATCCCAGGGGGCCTCCGGGGAGCTGTTTTTT. It translates to CASSLSQGASGELFF. The whole variable domain, remainder taken from reference TRBV28 and TRBJ2-2, is DVKVTQSSRYLVKRTGEKVFLECVQDMDHENMFWYRQDPGLGLRLIYFSYDVKMKEKGDIPEGYSVSREKKERFSLILESASTNQTSMYLCASSLSQGASGELFFGEGSRLTVL.

The chain employs TRBV7-6 and TRBJ2-7; D might be TRBD2 (5 bases). The V gene lost 1 base and the J gene lost 7 bases, with 11 bases spanning the gap. From germline, CDR1 is SGHVS and CDR2 FNYEAQ. CDR3 length: 13 residues. The CDR3 is CASSLGGPGEQYF. CDR3 nucleotides: TGTGCCAGCAGCTTAGGTGGACCGGGGGAGCAGTACTTC.

The table lists this clone with a count of one. This rearrangement joins TRBV4-1 to TRBJ2-7, with D perhaps matching TRBD1 (6 bases). The germline V and J ends were trimmed by 0 bases and 3 bases, with 15 bases remaining between them. From germline, CDR1 is MGHRA and CDR2 YSYEKL. This CDR3 is 16 amino acids long. CDR3 loop: CASSQEGDRPLYEQYF. The CDR3, as DNA: TGCGCCAGCAGCCAAGAGGGAGACAGGCCGCTCTACGAGCAGTACTTC.

The V gene is TRBV28, the J gene TRBJ1-4; 10 bases align to TRBD1. CDR1 and CDR2 (germline): MDHEN, SYDVKM. The ends lost 2 bases at V and 0 bases at J; junction bases unmatched: 12. There are 20 residues in the CDR3. The CDR3 reads CASSLGTGVLTLTTNEKLFF. The CDR3 coding sequence is TGTGCCAGCAGTTTAGGGACAGGGGTCCTTACATTGACAACTAATGAAAAACTGTTTTTT.

The rearrangement joins TRBV4-3 to TRBJ2-7, with TRBD2 matching 13 bases. The V and J ends lost 0 bases and 7 bases, in that order; junction bases with no gene match: 6. The germline CDR1 and CDR2 sequences are LGHNA and YSLEER. This CDR3 contains 16 residues. CDR3 sequence reads: CASSQDQTSGRWEQYF. Written as DNA, the CDR3 is TGCGCCAGCAGCCAAGATCAGACTAGCGGGAGGTGGGAGCAGTACTTC.

The rearrangement uses TRBV2 and TRBJ2-7; no definite D call. Per the germline V gene, CDR1 is SNHLY and CDR2 is FYNNEI. Trimming cost V 0 bases and J 2 bases, with 8 bases left between them. CDR3 length: 14 amino acids. The CDR3 sequence: CASSEAELAYEQYF. CDR3 nucleotide sequence: TGTGCCAGCAGTGAAGCGGAGCTGGCCTACGAGCAGTACTTC.

The gene calls are TRBV28 and TRBJ2-7; a weak D match, TRBD1 (6 bases). Germline V CDR1 and CDR2: MDHEN, SYDVKM. Trimming stripped 6 bases from V and 2 bases from J, with 11 bases between. The CDR3 runs 13 residues. CDR3 nucleotides: TGTGCCAGCAGCACAGGGTCCCCCTACGAGCAGTACTTC. This encodes CASSTGSPYEQYF. The complete variable domain, with remaining parts taken from reference TRBV28 and TRBJ2-7, reads DVKVTQSSRYLVKRTGEKVFLECVQDMDHENMFWYRQDPGLGLRLIYFSYDVKMKEKGDIPEGYSVSREKKERFSLILESASTNQTSMYLCASSTGSPYEQYFGPGTRLTVT.

J is TRBJ1-1 and V is TRBV7-9, with D hard to call. Trimming stripped 0 bases from V and 3 bases from J, with 11 bases between. CDR1 and CDR2 from the germline V gene are SEHNR and FQNEAQ (reference sequence). There are 15 residues in the CDR3. The CDR3 region is CASSLASRSDTEAFF. CDR3 DNA: TGTGCCAGCAGCTTAGCTTCCAGGTCGGACACTGAAGCTTTCTTT.

The gene calls are TRBV5-5 and TRBJ2-1; D remains ambiguous. Germline V CDR1 and CDR2: SGHKS, YYEKEE (reference sequence). The CDR3 extends over 15 amino acids. V dropped 4 bases and J dropped 0 bases, with 11 bases sitting between them. The DNA for the CDR3 is TGTGCCAGCAGCCTAGACTCTCCCTCCTACAATGAGCAGTTCTTC. This codes for CASSLDSPSYNEQFF.

There are a few counts of this clone. The chain couples TRBV15 to TRBJ2-7; no clear D gene. The CDR3 extends over 13 amino acids. Germline V CDR1 and CDR2: LNHNV, YYDKDF (reference sequence). V lost 0 bases and J 3 bases, leaving 6 bases between the germline ends. Here the CDR3 reads CATSRELGYEQYF. CDR3 bases: TGTGCCACCAGCAGAGAACTCGGCTACGAGCAGTACTTC.

In its sample, this clone was seen a few times. The chain uses TRBV21-1 and TRBJ1-1. TRBV21-1 is described as a pseudogene. The CDR3 runs to 12 residues. CDR3 protein: CARSLGNTEAFF. The CDR3 nucleotides are TGTGCCCGGTCGCTCGGGAACACTGAAGCTTTCTTT.

The J gene is TRBJ2-1, the V gene TRBV5-1; a possible D gene is TRBD1 (6 bases). Trimming removed 0 bases at V and 7 bases at J, with 11 bases between. Germline V CDR1 and CDR2: SGHRS, YFSETQ. This CDR3 contains 14 residues. CDR3 region: CASSLGQDSNEQFF. CDR3 coding DNA: TGCGCCAGCAGCTTGGGACAGGACTCAAATGAGCAGTTCTTC.

The chain is built from TRBV5-6 and TRBJ2-7, with D unresolved. CDR3 length: 14 residues. CDR1 and CDR2 (germline): SGHDT, YYEEEE. V gave up 2 bases and J gave up 0 bases, with 9 bases separating them. CDR3 DNA: TGTGCCAGCAGCTTTGGCGCCCTCTCCTACGAGCAGTACTTC. It is translated as CASSFGALSYEQYF.

CDR3 sequence reads: CASSPWTGGFHYEQYF. In DNA, the CDR3 is TGTGCCAGCAGCCCGTGGACAGGGGGGTTCCACTACGAGCAGTACTTC. The V gene is TRBV5-6, the J gene TRBJ2-7, with 10 bases fitting TRBD1. The length of the CDR3 is 16 residues. From germline, CDR1 is SGHDT and CDR2 YYEEEE. The J segment lost 3 bases and the V segment lost 4 bases, leaving 10 bases of the junction unmatched.

This clone was seen only once. The rearrangement joins TRBV9 to TRBJ2-1, with TRBD2 matching over 7 bases. This CDR3 is built from 14 residues. With 0 bases clipped from V and 9 bases from J, the junction kept 6 bases outside the gene matches. Germline loops: CDR1 SGDLS, CDR2 YYNGEE. The CDR3 DNA reads TGTGCCAGCAGCGTAGCGGGAGGCTGGATTGAGCAGTTCTTC. Translation gives CASSVAGGWIEQFF.

V is TRBV6-5 and J is TRBJ1-3, with a weak D call TRBD1 (5 bases). From germline, CDR1 is MNHEY and CDR2 SVGAGI. V lost 7 bases to trimming and J lost 0 bases, with 10 bases between them. The CDR3 sequence is 14 residues long. The CDR3 DNA sequence: TGTGCCAGCAACGGGGGGAACTCTGGAAACACCATATATTTT. Translated, it gives CASNGGNSGNTIYF.

This clone came up a few times. The rearrangement links TRBV11-3 to TRBJ2-3, with D unresolved. The CDR3 spans 12 residues. Germline CDR1 reads SGHNT; CDR2 reads YENEEA. Trimming removed 3 bases at V and 4 bases at J, with 5 bases between. The CDR3 bases are TGTGCCAGCAGCTTTCCGGCAGATACGCAGTATTTT. Its translation is CASSFPADTQYF.

This chain joins TRBV6-1 and TRBJ2-1; 7 positions match TRBD1. CDR3 length: 13 residues. V lost 4 bases and J lost 6; bases outside the gene matches: 3. The V gene's germline CDR1 is MNHNS and CDR2 SASEGT. CDR3 DNA: TGTGCCAGCAGTGGGACAGGAACCAATGAGCAGTTCTTC. Translation gives CASSGTGTNEQFF.

The rearrangement uses TRBV7-9 and TRBJ2-7, with 7 bases fitting TRBD1. The CDR3 is 14 residues long. V dropped 5 bases and J dropped 3; count of bases not matched to a gene: 7. The germline V gene has CDR1 SEHNR and CDR2 FQNEAQ (reference sequence). The CDR3 DNA follows: TGTGCCAGCAGCCCCCGGACAGGATTCTACGAGCAGTACTTC. It translates to CASSPRTGFYEQYF.

The V call is TRBV27, the J call TRBJ2-2; TRBD2 matches 10 bases. Germline V CDR1 and CDR2: MNHEY, SMNVEV (reference sequence). J lost 5 bases, V lost 3 bases, and 6 bases had no gene match. This CDR3 contains 16 residues. The CDR3 DNA sequence: TGTGCCAGCAGTTTCTCTAGCGGGAGTATAACCGGGGAGCTGTTTTTT. This codes for CASSFSSGSITGELFF.

The V and J genes are TRBV10-2 and TRBJ2-1; 8 bases map to TRBD1. Germline assignment: CDR1 WSHSY and CDR2 SAAADI. The CDR3 has 17 amino acids. V was clipped by 2 bases and J by 6 bases; unmatched bases: 12. The CDR3 loop is CASSERDIVDRGNEQFF. The CDR3 DNA reads TGCGCCAGCAGTGAGCGGGACATCGTCGACAGGGGCAATGAGCAGTTCTTC.

The chain links TRBV11-2 to TRBJ2-3, with TRBD2 identical over 7 bases. Germline CDR1 and CDR2: SGHAT and FQNNGV. The CDR3 is 16 amino acids. Trimming took 4 bases from V and 0 from J; bases not matched to a gene: 7. As DNA, the CDR3 is TGTGCCAGCAGCTCTCCAGCGGGAAGGAGCACAGATACGCAGTATTTT. Amino acid sequence: CASSSPAGRSTDTQYF.

The genes are TRBV5-6 and TRBJ2-5; 7 bases are a match to TRBD2. V dropped 0 bases and J dropped 0; count of bases not matched to a gene: 5. Germline V CDR1 and CDR2: SGHDT, YYEEEE. This CDR3 is 16 amino acids long. The CDR3 loop is CASSLDSGFYQETQYF. The CDR3 nucleotides are TGTGCCAGCAGCTTGGATAGCGGGTTTTACCAAGAGACCCAGTACTTC.

The rearrangement uses TRBV5-6 and TRBJ2-1; D is unclear. The germline gives CDR1 SGHDT, CDR2 YYEEEE. Trimming took off 3 bases at V and 1 base at J, with 14 bases between the two ends. CDR3 length: 16 residues. CDR3 region: CASSSTPGSSYNEQFF. CDR3 in DNA: TGTGCCAGCAGCTCCACGCCGGGTTCTTCCTACAATGAGCAGTTCTTC.

This clone was detected only once. The rearrangement links TRBV5-1 to TRBJ2-2, with TRBD1 as a possible D gene (5 bases). The CDR3 has 15 amino acids. CDR1 SGHRS and CDR2 YFSETQ come from the germline V gene. Trimming left V 0 bases short and J 2 bases short, with 8 bases between. The CDR3 DNA reads TGCGCCAGCAGCTTGGCGACAGCCAACACCGGGGAGCTGTTTTTT. Translation: CASSLATANTGELFF. The complete variable domain, with remaining parts taken from reference TRBV5-1 and TRBJ2-2, reads KAGVTQTPRYLIKTRGQQVTLSCSPISGHRSVSWYQQTPGQGLQFLFEYFSETQRNKGNFPGRFSGRQFSNSRSEMNVSTLELGDSALYLCASSLATANTGELFFGEGSRLTVL.